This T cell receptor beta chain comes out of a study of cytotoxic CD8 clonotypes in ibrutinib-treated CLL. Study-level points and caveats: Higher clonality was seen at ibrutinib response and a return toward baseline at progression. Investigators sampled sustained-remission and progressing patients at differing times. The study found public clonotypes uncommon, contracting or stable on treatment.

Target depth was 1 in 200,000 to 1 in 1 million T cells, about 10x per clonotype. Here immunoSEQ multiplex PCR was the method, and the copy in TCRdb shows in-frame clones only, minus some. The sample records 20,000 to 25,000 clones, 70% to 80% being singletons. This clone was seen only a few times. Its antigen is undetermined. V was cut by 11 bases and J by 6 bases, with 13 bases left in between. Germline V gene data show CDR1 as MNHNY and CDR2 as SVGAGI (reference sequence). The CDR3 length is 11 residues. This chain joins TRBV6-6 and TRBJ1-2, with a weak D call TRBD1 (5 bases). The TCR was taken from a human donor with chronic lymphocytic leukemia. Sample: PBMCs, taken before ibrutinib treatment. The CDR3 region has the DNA TGTGCCGGCCTGGGGGTTAATGGCTACACCTTC. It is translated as CAGLGVNGYTF.